One and the same sample provided the 30 T cell receptor beta chains below, sequenced in a study of T cells after yellow fever vaccination. TCRdb re-called the 5' RACE reads with MiXCR, one entry per CDR3 protein. The profile shows 120,000 or so distinct CDR3 sequences, about 6.8% of them singletons. Sequenced material: CD4+ T cells sorted from PBMCs, taken 35 to 50 days after the first yellow fever vaccination. The origin of the receptors is a man between 18 and 35 years old who received the YFV17D yellow fever vaccine.

A remark on this clonotype: This sequence may be a read error, since a much larger clone differs from it by one base. The rearrangement joins TRBV10-3 to TRBJ2-7, with TRBD2 matching over 7 bases. CDR3 length equals 14 residues. The V gene's germline CDR1 is ENHRY and CDR2 SYGVKD. This chain's CDR3 is CAINESSGSYEQYF. The CDR3 DNA reads as TGTGCCATCAATGAGTCTAGCGGATCCTACGAGCAGTACTTC.

This clonotype was recorded at least ten times. V and J are TRBV23-1 and TRBJ2-1; 8 positions match TRBD2. TRBV23-1 belongs to the ORF category, with a function that is uncertain. V lost 0 bases to trimming and J lost 7 bases; unmatched junction nucleotides: 11. This CDR3 has 17 residues. CDR3 bases: TGCGCCAGCAGTCAATCGTGGGGGCGGGGGGTCAGGAATGAGCAGTTCTTC. Translation: CASSQSWGRGVRNEQFF.

This clonotype was picked up many times. Mismatch with germline at one junction end may stem from a read error. The rearrangement joins TRBV11-1 to TRBJ2-3; D is uncertain. The germline V gene has CDR1 SGHAT and CDR2 FQDESV (reference sequence). The CDR3 totals 15 residues. Here the CDR3 DNA reads TGTGCCAGCAACTTAGTAGGACGAGGTGAAGATACGCAGTATTTT. This gives the protein CASNLVGRGEDTQYF.

This clonotype came up many times. The chain is built from TRBV5-4 and TRBJ2-5; the D is unclear. V was pared by 4 bases and J by 0 bases, with 10 bases between. CDR1 and CDR2 from the germline V gene are SGHNT and YYREEE (reference sequence). The length of the CDR3 is 14 residues. The CDR3 bases are TGTGCCAGCAGCGCCTACAAGAACCAAGAGACCCAGTACTTC. Protein product: CASSAYKNQETQYF.

This clonotype has at least ten counts. The rearrangement uses TRBV29-1 and TRBJ1-1, with TRBD1 identical over 8 bases. The CDR3 runs 13 residues. The V and J ends lost 6 bases and 2 bases, in that order; junction bases with no gene match: 5. Germline V CDR1 and CDR2: SQVTM, ANQGSEA. The CDR3 loop reads CSVADRGNTEAFF. As DNA, the CDR3 is TGCAGCGTAGCTGACAGGGGAAACACTGAAGCTTTCTTT.

This clonotype was seen repeatedly, ten times or more. This rearrangement joins TRBV12-3 or TRBV12-4 to TRBJ1-2; no clear D gene. The CDR3 contains 13 residues. Deletions cut 1 base from V and 1 base from J, with 4 bases between. In DNA, the CDR3 is TGTGCCAGCAGTTTAGGCTTTAACTATGGCTACACCTTC. Encoded protein: CASSLGFNYGYTF.

This clonotype was recorded many times. The rearrangement links TRBV7-2 to TRBJ2-1; no reliable D call. The CDR3 sequence is 13 residues long. The ends were cut back, 5 bases at V and 7 bases at J, with 12 bases in the middle. Germline V gives CDR1 SGHTA, CDR2 FQGNSA. As DNA, the CDR3 is TGTGCCAGCAGCGTTTCGTCCCAAAATGAGCAGTTCTTC. Encoded protein: CASSVSSQNEQFF.

This clonotype was picked up many times. CDR3 DNA sequence: TGTGCCTGGAGTGTAAATTACAATGAGCAGTTCTTC. Protein: CAWSVNYNEQFF. The chain uses TRBV30 and TRBJ2-1; unclear D gene. The germline gives CDR1 GTSNPN, CDR2 SVGIG (reference sequence). V was pared by 0 bases and J by 4 bases, with 4 bases between. CDR3 size: 12 residues.

This clonotype showed up many times. This sequence joins TRBV6-1 and TRBJ1-6, with a weak D call TRBD1 (5 bases). Germline assignment: CDR1 MNHNS and CDR2 SASEGT. The CDR3 loop spans 14 amino acids. V was shortened by 3 bases and J by 7 bases, with 10 bases between the two germline ends. The CDR3 region has the DNA TGTGCCAGCAGTGACGGGCGGGGGAATTCACCCCTCCACTTT. Protein product: CASSDGRGNSPLHF.

This chain joins TRBV5-1 and TRBJ2-5; D may be TRBD1 (5 bases). This CDR3 comprises 14 residues. Germline V gene lookup returns CDR1 SGHRS and CDR2 YFSETQ. With 1 base removed from V and 6 bases from J, the gap between germline ends came to 13 bases. The CDR3 is CASSLYSDSQTQYF. For the CDR3, the DNA is TGCGCCAGCAGCTTGTATTCTGACAGTCAGACCCAGTACTTC.

The chain couples TRBV7-9 to TRBJ1-1; D gene uncertain. The germline gives CDR1 SEHNR, CDR2 FQNEAQ (reference sequence). The germline V and J ends were trimmed by 1 base and 2 bases, with 14 bases remaining between them. The CDR3 length is 16 residues. The CDR3 DNA sequence: TGTGCCAGCAGCTTAGGCCTTTGGACCGCCAACACTGAAGCTTTCTTT. Protein product: CASSLGLWTANTEAFF.

This clonotype was observed a few times. The rearrangement joins TRBV5-1 to TRBJ2-2; 12 positions agree with TRBD2. CDR1 is SGHRS and CDR2 is YFSETQ in the germline V gene. J was trimmed by 9 bases and V by 4 bases; bases with no gene match: 7. This CDR3 contains 15 residues. This CDR3 is CASSPLAGGPRELFF. The CDR3, as DNA: TGCGCCAGCAGCCCCCTAGCGGGGGGGCCCAGGGAGCTGTTTTTT.

This clonotype was seen many times. The chain has TRBV5-1 and TRBJ1-1; D is uncertain. CDR3 length: 14 amino acids. V shed 2 bases and J shed 4 bases, with 12 bases lying between them. CDR1 and CDR2 from the germline V gene are SGHRS and YFSETQ. As DNA, the CDR3 is TGCGCCAGCAGCTTTCAATGGGAAGGCACTGAAGCTTTCTTT. Amino acid sequence: CASSFQWEGTEAFF.

Many counts were recorded for this clonotype. The V and J genes are TRBV5-1 and TRBJ1-1, with 8 bases fitting TRBD1. V shed 2 bases and J 3 bases; nucleotides not matched to a gene: 6. CDR1 and CDR2 (germline): SGHRS, YFSETQ. The CDR3 runs 15 residues. In DNA, the CDR3 is TGCGCCAGCAGCTTATCAGACAGGGGCCACACTGAAGCTTTCTTT. Encoded protein: CASSLSDRGHTEAFF. Based on the CDR3 plus reference TRBV5-1 and TRBJ1-1, the full variable domain is KAGVTQTPRYLIKTRGQQVTLSCSPISGHRSVSWYQQTPGQGLQFLFEYFSETQRNKGNFPGRFSGRQFSNSRSEMNVSTLELGDSALYLCASSLSDRGHTEAFFGQGTRLTVV.

This clonotype was recorded at least ten times. The rearrangement joins TRBV5-1 to TRBJ2-5; possible D gene TRBD1, 6 bases. CDR1 SGHRS and CDR2 YFSETQ come from the germline V gene. Trimming stripped 4 bases from V and 4 bases from J, with 14 bases between. CDR3 length: 14 residues. CDR3 residues: CASSPIWGRETQYF. CDR3 DNA sequence: TGCGCCAGCAGCCCAATTTGGGGGCGAGAGACCCAGTACTTC.

At least ten counts were recorded for this clonotype. The chain carries TRBV11-2 and TRBJ2-5; D may be TRBD2 (6 bases). Trimming cost V 1 base and J 3 bases, with 6 bases left between them. Germline lookup yields CDR1 SGHAT and CDR2 FQNNGV. The CDR3 has 13 residues. The CDR3 DNA follows: TGTGCCAGCAGCTTAGTAGCGGAAGAGACCCAGTACTTC. Translated: CASSLVAEETQYF.

The sample holds many counts of this clonotype. V and J are TRBV5-1 and TRBJ2-7; 7 bases match TRBD1. Trimming removed 3 bases from V and 9 bases from J; junction bases left unmatched: 15. Germline V gene lookup returns CDR1 SGHRS and CDR2 YFSETQ. This CDR3 is built from 15 residues. The CDR3 sequence is CASSSAQGVDSRQYF. The CDR3 coding sequence is TGCGCCAGCAGCTCAGCCCAGGGGGTTGACTCTCGGCAGTACTTC.

This clonotype showed up just a few times. This sequence joins TRBV12-3 or TRBV12-4 and TRBJ2-2; perhaps TRBD2 as D (5 bases). The CDR3 consists of 11 residues. V lost 11 bases to trimming and J lost 4 bases, with 8 bases between them. The CDR3 DNA sequence: TGTGCCCAACGGGGCACCGGGGAGCTGTTTTTT. Its translation is CAQRGTGELFF.

This clonotype was detected ten times or more. V gene TRBV7-3 combines with J gene TRBJ2-1; D is ambiguous. Germline V gene data show CDR1 as SGHTA and CDR2 as FQGTGA. The CDR3 length is 17 residues. The V gene lost 6 bases and the J gene lost 0 bases, with 18 bases spanning the gap. CDR3 sequence reads: CASSPVLPRTSYNEQFF. Written as DNA, the CDR3 is TGTGCCAGCAGTCCCGTCTTGCCTAGGACCTCCTACAATGAGCAGTTCTTC. Variable domain in full (rest from reference TRBV7-3 and TRBJ2-1): GAGVSQTPSNKVTEKGKYVELRCDPISGHTALYWYRQSLGQGPEFLIYFQGTGAADDSGLPNDRFFAVRPEGSVSTLKIQRTERGDSAVYLCASSPVLPRTSYNEQFFGPGTRLTVL.

This clonotype has ten or more counts. The CDR3 protein is CATSAGGSYGYTF. CDR3 DNA sequence: TGTGCCACCAGTGCTGGGGGAAGCTATGGCTACACCTTC. J is TRBJ1-2 and V is TRBV24-1, with D tentatively TRBD1 (5 bases). Trimming shortened V by 5 bases and J by 4 bases, and 10 bases separated the two germline ends. CDR3 length equals 13 residues. Per the germline V gene, CDR1 is KGHDR and CDR2 is SFDVKD.

This clonotype was seen at least ten times. This CDR3 reads CAISESSLSGANVLTF. CDR3 sequence (DNA): TGTGCCATCAGTGAGTCGTCCCTATCTGGGGCCAACGTCCTGACTTTC. The chain joins TRBV10-3 to TRBJ2-6; D is uncertain. The V gene lost 0 bases and the J gene lost 1 base, with 7 bases spanning the gap. CDR1 and CDR2 (germline): ENHRY, SYGVKD. The CDR3 totals 16 residues.

This clonotype showed up many times. This sequence joins TRBV7-2 and TRBJ2-5; D is undetermined. The CDR3 spans 13 residues. Trimming took off 5 bases at V and 3 bases at J, with 10 bases between the two ends. Germline V gives CDR1 SGHTA, CDR2 FQGNSA. The DNA for the CDR3 is TGTGCCAGCAGCCCGGAACTTAAAGAGACCCAGTACTTC. Amino acid sequence: CASSPELKETQYF.

This clonotype was seen repeatedly, ten times or more. The chain employs TRBV7-6 and TRBJ1-2, with D hard to call. Trimming stripped 1 base from V and 8 bases from J, with 20 bases between. The CDR3 spans 16 residues. The germline gives CDR1 SGHVS, CDR2 FNYEAQ. CDR3 sequence: CASSLGTGRRPIGYTF. CDR3 nucleotides: TGTGCCAGCAGCTTAGGTACGGGCCGAAGGCCTATCGGCTACACCTTC.

This clonotype was counted many times. This chain links TRBV1 with TRBJ2-7; the D call of TRBD2 is as the table states it, not checked on the DNA. TRBV1 is recorded as a pseudogene. The CDR3 loop spans 21 amino acids. This CDR3 reads CTSSLLAPGTSGPLGSYEQYV. DNA for the CDR3: TGCACCAGCAGCCTACTAGCCCCCGGGACTAGCGGGCCCTTGGGGTCCTACGAGCAGTACGTC.

In this sample, this clonotype turned up many times. The chain joins TRBV7-9 to TRBJ2-3, with D unresolved. V was clipped by 3 bases and J by 11 bases, with 15 bases between them. From germline, CDR1 is SEHNR and CDR2 FQNEAQ (reference sequence). The CDR3 totals 13 residues. In DNA form, the CDR3 reads TGTGCCAGCAGCTTTTTGGCGCCCGGCGGGCAGTATTTT. Its translation is CASSFLAPGGQYF.

This clonotype was detected many times. The chain combines TRBV6-2 or TRBV6-3 with TRBJ1-5; tentative D call: TRBD1 (6 bases). The V gene lost 5 bases and the J gene lost 2 bases, with 10 bases spanning the gap. Germline V CDR1 and CDR2: MNHEY, SVGEGT. The CDR3 runs to 14 residues. Written as DNA, the CDR3 is TGTGCCAGCAGTACAGGGACGGGCAATCAGCCCCAGCATTTT. Its translation: CASSTGTGNQPQHF.

This chain joins TRBV20-1 and TRBJ2-3; D call uncertain. This CDR3 spans 11 amino acids. Germline CDR1 reads DFQATT; CDR2 reads SNEGSKA (reference sequence). V was pared by 5 bases and J by 1 base, with 4 bases between. The CDR3 loop is CSAHRTDTQYF. CDR3 DNA sequence: TGCAGTGCTCATCGCACAGATACGCAGTATTTT.

The V gene is TRBV3-1, the J gene TRBJ1-5, with a tentative D call TRBD1 (6 bases). The ends were cut back, 6 bases at V and 0 bases at J, with 12 bases in the middle. The CDR3 covers 15 residues. Germline V gene sequence: CDR1 LGHDT, CDR2 YNNKEL (reference sequence). As DNA, the CDR3 is TGTGCCAGCAGTAAAGGGGGGTATAGCAATCAGCCCCAGCATTTT. It translates to CASSKGGYSNQPQHF.

In this sample, this clonotype turned up many times. The chain joins TRBV7-2 to TRBJ2-5; 9 bases line up with TRBD2. Germline V lookup: CDR1 SGHTA, CDR2 FQGNSA. Trimming at V came to 4 bases and at J to 5 bases, leaving 8 bases not matched to a gene. This CDR3 comprises 15 residues. The CDR3 nucleotides read TGTGCCAGCAGCTCGGCGGGGGGGCGCTGGGAGACCCAGTACTTC. It codes for CASSSAGGRWETQYF.

This clonotype was observed at least ten times. This sequence joins TRBV4-2 and TRBJ2-2, with 10 bases fitting TRBD2. With 2 bases clipped from V and 4 bases from J, the junction kept 7 bases outside the gene matches. This CDR3 region has 17 residues. Germline V CDR1 and CDR2: LGHNA, YNFKEQ. The chain's CDR3 is CASSQSGGAVGTGELFF. The CDR3 DNA is TGTGCCAGCAGCCAAAGCGGGGGGGCTGTCGGCACCGGGGAGCTGTTTTTT.